This T cell receptor beta chain is drawn from a study of spatial heterogeneity in lung cancer. Study information: Bulk RNA-seq from matched material yielded a T cell module score that correlated strongly with TCR transcript counts in tumor regions.

The CDR3 runs to 17 residues. Trimming took off 0 bases at V and 5 bases at J, with 16 bases between the two ends. Germline V CDR1 and CDR2: LGHDT, YNNKEL (reference sequence). TCRdb passed the 5' RACE reads through MiXCR, listing each CDR3 protein once. The sample lists some 16,000 distinct CDR3 sequences, approximately 7% occurring once. This clonotype was detected a few times. What it recognizes is unknown. As an off-target read in a library built for alpha chains, this beta chain has a frequency of little significance. Time point: sample taken at primary tumor resection. Study-level results: Tumors with more nonsynonymous mutations had more expanded intratumoral alpha and beta TCRs.

The clonotype comes from a female donor with early-stage non-small cell lung cancer. Material: lung tumor tissue, obtained at surgery. This chain links TRBV3-1 with TRBJ1-4, with no clear D. As DNA, the CDR3 is TGTGCCAGCAGCCAAGAGGTGGGGAGAATAGCCAATGAAAAACTGTTTTTT. Its translation: CASSQEVGRIANEKLFF.